This T cell receptor (beta chain) was recorded in a study of blood T cell repertoires in COVID-19. Study summary: Sites across the United States, Italy and Spain contributed samples from acute and convalescent COVID-19. T cells, B-cell-depleted T cells, or PBMCs supplied cDNA or gDNA.

Here immunoSEQ multiplex PCR was the method, and the copy in TCRdb shows in-frame clones only, minus some. The sample carries a few hundred thousand clones, 80% to 90% recorded once. The CDR3 has 11 amino acids. Trimming cost V 3 bases and J 9 bases, with 8 bases left between them. Germline CDR1 is MDHEN and CDR2 is SYDVKM. Two negative PCRs, clearance, or symptom resolution characterized the recovered Cohort 3 donors. The chain links TRBV28 to TRBJ1-1, with D unclear. The source of this sequence is a middle-aged man who had recovered from COVID-19. Sequenced: PBMCs or T cells enriched from blood (not recorded which). The CDR3 DNA reads as TGTGCCAGCAGTTTGACTGAAAAAGCTTTCTTT. It encodes CASSLTEKAFF.